This T cell receptor beta chain was obtained from a study of T cells in Graves' hyperthyroidism and ophthalmopathy. General study results and limits: Among clonotypes expanded in thyroid above 0.001, most were also found in blood. Separating ophthalmopathy from stable hyperthyroidism was achieved by a 13 V-J model.

Using RNA transcripts as the source, TCR beta CDR3 regions were amplified. TCR CDR3 underwent first-round RT-PCR with the HTBI primer set. TCRdb redid the calling of the multiplex PCR reads with MiXCR, one entry per CDR3 protein. The sample yields approximately 360,000 distinct CDR3 sequences, around a quarter seen once. The ends were cut back, 5 bases at V and 3 bases at J, with 7 bases in the middle. The CDR3 extends over 13 amino acids. Germline assignment: CDR1 MNHEY and CDR2 SMNVEV (reference sequence). Comment on this clonotype: Its antigen is unidentified.

The sample comprised blood. The chain couples TRBV27 to TRBJ1-4, with D uncertain. The TCR originated in a man aged 50 to 60 with Graves' hyperthyroidism. CDR3 amino acids: CASSILANEKLFF. The CDR3 DNA is TGTGCCAGCAGTATCTTAGCTAATGAAAAACTGTTTTTT. Looking up the rest from reference TRBV27 and TRBJ1-4 gives the full variable domain: EAQVTQNPRYLITVTGKKLTVTCSQNMNHEYMSWYRQDPGLGLRQIYYSMNVEVTDKGDVPEGYKVSRKEKRNFPLILESPSPNQTSLYFCASSILANEKLFFGSGTQLSVL.